The 8 T cell receptor beta chains below come from one sample, sequenced in a study of CD8 T cells in Susac syndrome. The RNA, about 0.5 to 1 ug, was put through reverse transcription using random hexamers. A single record per CDR3 protein comes from TCRdb applying MiXCR to the immunoSEQ multiplex PCR reads. The table includes under 200,000 distinct CDR3 sequences, roughly 95% detected once. The sequencing input was CD8+ T cells from PBMCs. The receptors originated from a human donor with multiple sclerosis.

V is TRBV3-1 and J is TRBJ2-3, with 10 bases lining up with TRBD2. The CDR3 runs 17 residues. CDR1 and CDR2 from the germline V gene are LGHDT and YNNKEL (reference sequence). Trimming cost V 0 bases and J 1 base; bases outside gene matches: 4. This CDR3 is CASSQDGSGRGTDTQYF. CDR3 nucleotide sequence: TGTGCCAGCAGCCAAGATGGCAGCGGGAGGGGCACAGATACGCAGTATTTT.

V is TRBV27 and J is TRBJ2-6, with D possibly TRBD2 on 5 matching bases. This CDR3 comprises 15 residues. CDR1 is MNHEY and CDR2 is SMNVEV in the germline V gene (reference sequence). V was pared by 7 bases and J by 1 base, with 11 bases between. DNA for the CDR3: TGTGCCAGCACCATGAGGGTGTCTGGGGCCAACGTCCTGACTTTC. Translated: CASTMRVSGANVLTF.

The chain combines TRBV19 with TRBJ1-2; the D is unclear. CDR3 length equals 14 residues. From germline, CDR1 is LNHDA and CDR2 SQIVND (reference sequence). With 5 bases removed from V and 4 bases from J, the gap between germline ends came to 14 bases. CDR3 in DNA: TGTGCCAGTAGTCCTTGGACGGAGTTCTATGGCTACACCTTC. Protein sequence: CASSPWTEFYGYTF.

This CDR3 is CASSLYQGVTQYF. CDR3 DNA: TGTGCCAGCAGTTTATACCAGGGGGTGACCCAGTACTTC. V and J are TRBV27 and TRBJ2-5; 7 nucleotides line up with TRBD1. This CDR3 region has 13 residues. V dropped 1 base and J dropped 7; count of bases not matched to a gene: 3. Per the germline V gene, CDR1 is MNHEY and CDR2 is SMNVEV (reference sequence).

The chain has TRBV11-2 and TRBJ2-1; D might be TRBD1 or TRBD2, each matching 5 bases. Per germline, CDR1 SGHAT and CDR2 FQNNGV. The CDR3 has 12 amino acids. Trimming removed 5 bases at V and 10 bases at J, with 12 bases between. CDR3: CASSLGAPEQFF. The CDR3 DNA reads TGTGCCAGCAGCCTCGGGGCTCCGGAGCAGTTCTTC.

The chain links TRBV7-3 to TRBJ2-7; D is unclear. The CDR3 extends over 12 amino acids. Germline assignment: CDR1 SGHTA and CDR2 FQGTGA. Trimming took off 2 bases at V and 6 bases at J, with 8 bases between the two ends. In DNA form, the CDR3 reads TGTGCCAGCAGCTTATTGGGTCGCGAGCAGTACTTC. Its protein is CASSLLGREQYF. Variable domain in full (rest from reference TRBV7-3 and TRBJ2-7): GAGVSQTPSNKVTEKGKYVELRCDPISGHTALYWYRQSLGQGPEFLIYFQGTGAADDSGLPNDRFFAVRPEGSVSTLKIQRTERGDSAVYLCASSLLGREQYFGPGTRLTVT.

The chain carries TRBV29-1 and TRBJ2-1; no clear D. The CDR3 sequence is 14 residues long. The V end lost 7 bases, the J end lost 0 bases, and 13 bases lay between the germline ends. Germline CDR1 reads SQVTM; CDR2 reads ANQGSEA. In DNA, the CDR3 is TGCAGCGGGTTTACAGAGAGCTCCTACAATGAGCAGTTCTTC. It translates to CSGFTESSYNEQFF.

V and J are TRBV20-1 and TRBJ2-1, with TRBD2 matching over 8 bases. Germline lookup yields CDR1 DFQATT and CDR2 SNEGSKA (reference sequence). With V trimmed by 1 base and J by 3 bases, 5 bases remained unmatched. The CDR3 runs 15 residues. CDR3 nucleotide sequence: TGCAGTGCTAGAGGTCGGGGGGGCCTCTACAATGAGCAGTTCTTC. This translates into CSARGRGGLYNEQFF.